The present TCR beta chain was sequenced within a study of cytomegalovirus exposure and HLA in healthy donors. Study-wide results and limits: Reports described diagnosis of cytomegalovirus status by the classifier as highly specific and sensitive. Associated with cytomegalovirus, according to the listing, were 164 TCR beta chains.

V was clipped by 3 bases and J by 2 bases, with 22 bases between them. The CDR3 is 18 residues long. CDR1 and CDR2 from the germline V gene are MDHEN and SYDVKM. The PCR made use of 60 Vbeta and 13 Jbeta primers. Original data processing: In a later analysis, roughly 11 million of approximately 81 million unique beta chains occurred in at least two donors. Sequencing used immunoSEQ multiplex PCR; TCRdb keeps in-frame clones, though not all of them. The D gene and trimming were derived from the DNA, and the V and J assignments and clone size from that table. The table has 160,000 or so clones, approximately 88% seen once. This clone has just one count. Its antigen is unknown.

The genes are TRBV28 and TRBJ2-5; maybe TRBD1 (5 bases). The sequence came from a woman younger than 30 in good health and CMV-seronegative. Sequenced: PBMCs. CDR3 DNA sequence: TGTGCCAGCAGTTTGGCCCTAAGTTGGGGCCAAGGGCAAGAGACCCAGTACTTC. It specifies CASSLALSWGQGQETQYF.